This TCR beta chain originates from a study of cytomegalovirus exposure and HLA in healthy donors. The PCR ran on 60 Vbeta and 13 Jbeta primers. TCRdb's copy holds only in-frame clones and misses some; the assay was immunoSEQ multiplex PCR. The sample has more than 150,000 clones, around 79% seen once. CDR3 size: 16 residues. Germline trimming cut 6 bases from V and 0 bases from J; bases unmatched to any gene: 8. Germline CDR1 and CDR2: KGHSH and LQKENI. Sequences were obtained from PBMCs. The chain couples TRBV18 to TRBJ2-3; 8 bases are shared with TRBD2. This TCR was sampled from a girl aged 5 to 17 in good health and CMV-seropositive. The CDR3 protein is CASSSTSATSTDTQYF. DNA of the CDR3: TGTGCCAGCTCGTCGACTAGCGCAACTAGCACAGATACGCAGTATTTT.